This entry lists 19 T cell receptor beta chains sequenced from one sample in a study of low-dose radiotherapy and immunotherapy resistance in tumors. As to time point: after trial treatment. The sample's treatment: LDRT plus nivolumab, ipilimumab, low-dose cyclophosphamide and aspirin (RACIN trial). Priming of first-strand cDNA relied on TRAV- and TRBV-specific primers (covering alpha and beta chains). With a constant-region primer and a V-primer adapter, TCRs were subjected to approximately 20 PCR cycles of amplification. TCRdb reprocessed the reads with MiXCR, giving one entry per CDR3 protein. The sample has 30,000 to 45,000 distinct CDR3 sequences, under 25% seen once. Source: PBMCs, taken after low-dose radiotherapy plus immunotherapy. These receptors were taken from a female donor with ovarian cancer.

This clonotype was detected ten times or more. The chain recombines TRBV5-1 with TRBJ1-1, with D uncertain. Looked up from germline, CDR1 is SGHRS and CDR2 is YFSETQ. Trimming took off 1 base at V and 4 bases at J, with 11 bases between the two ends. This CDR3 region has 14 residues. DNA of the CDR3: TGCGCCAGCAGCTTGTATGGAGGGAGCACTGAAGCTTTCTTT. Amino acids: CASSLYGGSTEAFF. Full variable domain (missing parts from reference TRBV5-1 and TRBJ1-1): KAGVTQTPRYLIKTRGQQVTLSCSPISGHRSVSWYQQTPGQGLQFLFEYFSETQRNKGNFPGRFSGRQFSNSRSEMNVSTLELGDSALYLCASSLYGGSTEAFFGQGTRLTVV.

This clonotype qualifies as medium-sized. This sequence joins TRBV28 and TRBJ2-7; D may be TRBD1 (6 bases). The CDR3 contains 15 residues. Germline CDR1 reads MDHEN; CDR2 reads SYDVKM. Trimming pared 1 base from V and 5 bases from J, leaving 15 bases between. CDR3 amino acids: CASSLFSTGRHEQYF. CDR3 bases: TGTGCCAGCAGTTTATTTTCGACAGGTCGCCACGAGCAGTACTTC. Full variable domain (missing parts from reference TRBV28 and TRBJ2-7): DVKVTQSSRYLVKRTGEKVFLECVQDMDHENMFWYRQDPGLGLRLIYFSYDVKMKEKGDIPEGYSVSREKKERFSLILESASTNQTSMYLCASSLFSTGRHEQYFGPGTRLTVT.

A note on this clonotype: A read error is possible here, since a much larger clone lies one base away. The CDR3 carries no conserved terminal phenylalanine or tryptophan, so it likely arises from a read error. The V gene is TRBV6-2 or TRBV6-3, the J gene TRBJ1-5, with D perhaps matching TRBD1 (5 bases). The V and J ends lost 6 bases and 7 bases respectively, with 16 bases between them. Germline values: CDR1 MNHEY, CDR2 SVGEGT. This CDR3 has 14 amino acids. The CDR3 loop reads CASSRDGSRQPQHY. CDR3 bases: TGTGCCAGCAGCCGGGACGGCAGTCGGCAGCCCCAGCATTAT.

This clonotype showed up many times. The chain is built from TRBV6-2 or TRBV6-3 and TRBJ2-2; TRBD1 aligns across 8 bases. V shed 5 bases, J shed 1 base, and the junction held 21 bases outside the gene matches. The CDR3 consists of 21 residues. Germline V gene data show CDR1 as MNHEY and CDR2 as SVGEGT. CDR3 loop: CASSLLPPDRVVRKNTGELFF. As DNA, the CDR3 is TGTGCCAGCAGTCTTCTCCCCCCGGACAGGGTCGTTCGGAAGAACACCGGGGAGCTGTTTTTT.

A remark on this clonotype: A far bigger clonotype differs at one base, so this is likely a read error. The genes are TRBV24-1 and TRBJ2-4, with TRBD2 matching over 7 bases. The CDR3 extends over 16 amino acids. The germline gives CDR1 KGHDR, CDR2 SFDVKD. Losses at the gene ends were 6 bases for V and 13 bases for J; bases not matched to a gene: 20. CDR3 nucleotide sequence: TGTGCCACCAGTCTGGGCGGCGGGAGCTCCTACAATGAGCAGTACTTC. It encodes CATSLGGGSSYNEQYF.

This clonotype is judged medium-sized (0.01 to 0.1%). The V and J genes are TRBV13 and TRBJ2-2; D unresolved. The CDR3 covers 13 residues. Germline-derived CDR1 and CDR2 are PRHDT and FYEKMQ (reference sequence). Deletions cut 3 bases from V and 5 bases from J, with 7 bases between. The CDR3 DNA reads TGTGCCAGCAGCTTGGTCGGGACCGGGGAGCTGTTTTTT. Encoded protein: CASSLVGTGELFF.

This sequence joins TRBV5-1 and TRBJ2-1, with TRBD2 identical over 7 bases. CDR1 and CDR2 (germline): SGHRS, YFSETQ. CDR3 size: 14 residues. The trim removed 4 bases at V and 7 bases at J, leaving 8 bases unmatched. CDR3 protein: CASSPFPGGNEQFF. As DNA, the CDR3 is TGCGCCAGCAGCCCGTTCCCCGGGGGGAATGAGCAGTTCTTC.

The sample holds a few counts of this clonotype. The rearrangement joins TRBV4-3 to TRBJ2-7, with a tentative D call TRBD2 (5 bases). Germline CDR1 LGHNA, CDR2 YSLEER. Trimming pared 0 bases from V and 0 bases from J, leaving 12 bases between. This CDR3 contains 16 residues. CDR3 nucleotides: TGCGCCAGCAGCCAAGATATTACGGGGAGCTCCTACGAGCAGTACTTC. Translating gives CASSQDITGSSYEQYF.

To note about this clonotype: This likely came from a read error, as a far larger clone is one base away. The chain couples TRBV10-3 to TRBJ1-2; 7 nucleotides match TRBD1. The CDR3 is made up of 15 amino acids. The germline V gene encodes CDR1 ENHRY and CDR2 SYGVKD. The CDR3 sequence is CASSYPHDRDEVYTF. The CDR3 DNA follows: TGTGCCAGCAGTTATCCCCACGACAGGGATGAGGTCTACACCTTC.

This clonotype was observed a few times. The chain recombines TRBV28 with TRBJ1-2, with unresolved D. Per germline, CDR1 MDHEN and CDR2 SYDVKM. The CDR3 is made up of 14 amino acids. Trimming shortened V by 5 bases and J by 7 bases, and 17 bases separated the two germline ends. Here the CDR3 reads CASSPPARGSGYTF. As DNA, the CDR3 is TGTGCCAGCAGTCCCCCCGCCCGAGGTAGTGGCTACACCTTC.

This clonotype was recorded many times. The V gene is TRBV9, the J gene TRBJ2-7; 8 bases are a match to TRBD1. CDR1 SGDLS and CDR2 YYNGEE come from the germline V gene. The CDR3 sequence is 14 residues long. V gave up 5 bases and J gave up 6 bases; unmatched junction bases: 10. Here the CDR3 DNA reads TGTGCCAGCAGAGGGACAGGTGAAGAAGGCGAGCAGTACTTC. It yields the protein CASRGTGEEGEQYF.

This clonotype was observed a few times. The V gene is TRBV29-1, the J gene TRBJ2-1; D gene ambiguous. Germline assignment: CDR1 SQVTM and CDR2 ANQGSEA. CDR3 length: 13 residues. V shed 7 bases and J shed 2 bases, with 12 bases lying between them. CDR3 DNA: TGCAGCGCCCGGAGTACCACCTACAATGAGCAGTTCTTC. Translated: CSARSTTYNEQFF.

This clonotype occurred a few times. J is TRBJ1-2 and V is TRBV5-3; D ambiguous. TRBV5-3 has ORF status, its function being uncertain. Trimming removed 8 bases from V and 0 bases from J, with 11 bases in between. The CDR3 totals 13 residues. DNA of the CDR3: TGTGCCAGCAGCCAGGATCCTAACTATGGCTACACCTTC. The encoded protein is CASSQDPNYGYTF.

At least ten counts were recorded for this clonotype. The chain employs TRBV20-1 and TRBJ2-7; 7 nucleotides line up with TRBD1. The germline gives CDR1 DFQATT, CDR2 SNEGSKA (reference sequence). After removal of 0 bases from V and 3 bases from J, the junction contained 8 bases not matched to a gene. This CDR3 spans 15 amino acids. DNA of the CDR3: TGCAGTGCTAGAGATCTCGGGACAGCAAACTACGAGCAGTACTTC. It yields the protein CSARDLGTANYEQYF.

V and J are TRBV21-1 and TRBJ1-2; the D call in the table, TRBD1, was not verified against the DNA. TRBV21-1 is a documented pseudogene. This CDR3 spans 17 amino acids. The CDR3 loop reads CASSKGDAGATNYGYTF. CDR3 nucleotide sequence: TGTGCCAGCAGCAAAGGGGACGCGGGGGCGACGAACTATGGCTACACCTTC.

This clonotype was detected many times. The chain carries TRBV28 and TRBJ2-7; D tentatively reads TRBD1 or TRBD2 (5 bases each). The CDR3 covers 14 residues. Germline V lookup: CDR1 MDHEN, CDR2 SYDVKM. Trimming removed 6 bases from V and 1 base from J, with 13 bases in between. The DNA of the CDR3 is TGTGCCAGCAGCTACCGGGACGGGTCCTACGAGCAGTACTTC. It encodes CASSYRDGSYEQYF. The whole variable domain, remainder taken from reference TRBV28 and TRBJ2-7, is DVKVTQSSRYLVKRTGEKVFLECVQDMDHENMFWYRQDPGLGLRLIYFSYDVKMKEKGDIPEGYSVSREKKERFSLILESASTNQTSMYLCASSYRDGSYEQYFGPGTRLTVT.

A few counts support this clonotype. V usage is TRBV5-4 and J usage is TRBJ2-7; D remains ambiguous. Germline V lookup: CDR1 SGHNT, CDR2 YYREEE (reference sequence). This CDR3 has 13 residues. Trimming took off 0 bases at V and 1 base at J, with 5 bases between the two ends. CDR3 loop: CASSLVGSYEQYF. The DNA for the CDR3 is TGTGCCAGCAGCTTGGTAGGATCCTACGAGCAGTACTTC.

The chain uses TRBV6-6 and TRBJ1-1; D might be TRBD1 (5 bases). The CDR3 is 13 residues long. Germline CDR1 is MNHNY and CDR2 is SVGAGI (reference sequence). The V end lost 10 bases, the J end lost 7 bases, and 19 bases lay between the germline ends. This CDR3 is CATKGPDSLEAFF. CDR3 bases: TGTGCCACCAAAGGGCCTGACAGCCTTGAAGCTTTCTTT.

The rearrangement links TRBV30 to TRBJ2-7, with D possibly called TRBD1 or TRBD2 (5 bases each). This CDR3 spans 14 amino acids. The germline V gene has CDR1 GTSNPN and CDR2 SVGIG (reference sequence). V dropped 0 bases and J dropped 2 bases, with 11 bases sitting between them. The CDR3 spells CAWSVLGGAYEQYF. Here the CDR3 DNA reads TGTGCCTGGAGTGTACTTGGGGGTGCCTACGAGCAGTACTTC.